This entry lists 21 T cell receptor beta chains sequenced from one sample in a study of technical replicates of blood from a few donors (dated by TCRdb to about 2017). The library relied on the immunoSEQ multiplex PCR assay. Not all clones reach the TCRdb copy of this immuneACCESS table, which keeps in-frame sequences only. Checked studies attribute under half of the gap to unresolved V genes and leave the rest unexplained. The sample table records about 59,000 clones; about 93% of these occur just once. The ten largest account for about 3.9% of the sample. Sequencing was performed on PBMCs. The receptors stem from a human donor in good health. Some clones in this sample may be carry-over from other donors' samples.

V usage is TRBV30 and J usage is TRBJ2-2; 7 bases map to TRBD2. Trimming at V came to 0 bases and at J to 7 bases, leaving 20 bases not matched to a gene. The germline gives CDR1 GTSNPN, CDR2 SVGIG (reference sequence). The CDR3 has 19 residues. CDR3 protein: CAWSVYRTAFRREGGELFF. CDR3 DNA: TGTGCCTGGAGTGTATATCGTACGGCCTTCAGGAGGGAGGGCGGGGAGCTGTTTTTT. Full variable domain (outside the CDR3, taken from reference TRBV30 and TRBJ2-2): SQTIHQWPATLVQPVGSPLSLECTVEGTSNPNLYWYRQAAGRGLQLLFYSVGIGQISSEVPQNLSASRPQDRQFILSSKKLLLSDSGFYLCAWSVYRTAFRREGGELFFGEGSRLTVL.

This chain joins TRBV14 and TRBJ2-1; D is perhaps TRBD2 (6 bases). This CDR3 has 13 residues. The V end lost 1 base, the J end lost 14 bases, and 15 bases lay between the germline ends. Germline CDR1 reads SGHDN; CDR2 reads FVKESK. The CDR3 nucleotides read TGTGCCAGCAGCCAAGCGGTTCGGGGGTCGGAGTTCTTC. Its translation is CASSQAVRGSEFF.

In this sample, this clone turned up once. For the CDR3, the DNA is TGCAGCGCCGGTAGGGGGGGCTCCTACGAGCAGTACTTC. It specifies CSAGRGGSYEQYF. The chain employs TRBV29-1 and TRBJ2-7, with D possibly TRBD2 on 7 matching bases. Per the germline V gene, CDR1 is SQVTM and CDR2 is ANQGSEA. The CDR3 extends over 13 amino acids. Deletions cut 7 bases from V and 0 bases from J, with 13 bases between.

V gene TRBV6-1 combines with J gene TRBJ1-4; D ambiguous. This CDR3 spans 16 amino acids. Trimming pared 2 bases from V and 10 bases from J, leaving 20 bases between. Germline V lookup: CDR1 MNHNS, CDR2 SASEGT. The CDR3 sequence: CASSETVLGSSRKLFF. Written as DNA, the CDR3 is TGTGCCAGCAGTGAAACGGTCCTGGGCTCTTCACGAAAACTGTTTTTT.

The rearrangement uses TRBV6-5 and TRBJ2-2; 9 nucleotides match TRBD1. Germline CDR1 MNHEY, CDR2 SVGAGI. V trimming: 8 bases; J trimming: 5 bases; junction bases outside the gene matches: 6. The CDR3 length is 14 residues. CDR3 sequence: CASRTGGRTGELFF. In nucleotides, the CDR3 is TGTGCCAGCCGTACAGGGGGCAGAACCGGGGAGCTGTTTTTT.

V gene TRBV7-3 combines with J gene TRBJ2-1, with 10 nucleotides matching TRBD2. The germline V gene has CDR1 SGHTA and CDR2 FQGTGA. The trim removed 8 bases at V and 8 bases at J, leaving 6 bases unmatched. This CDR3 comprises 13 residues. In DNA, the CDR3 is TGTGCCAGCGCAGCGGGGGGGCTCGATGAGCAGTTCTTC. Protein: CASAAGGLDEQFF.

Here the CDR3 DNA reads TGCAGCGTTGACCGGGGGGCCCAAGAGACCCAGTACTTC. Translated: CSVDRGAQETQYF. The chain employs TRBV29-1 and TRBJ2-5, with TRBD2 as a possible D gene (7 bases). V dropped 3 bases and J dropped 1 base, with 9 bases sitting between them. The CDR3 runs to 13 residues. The germline CDR1 and CDR2 sequences are SQVTM and ANQGSEA.

This CDR3 reads CASSVGTGGFNEQYF. The DNA of the CDR3 is TGTGCCAGCAGCGTAGGGACAGGGGGCTTCAACGAGCAGTACTTC. V is TRBV9 and J is TRBJ2-7; TRBD1 agrees at 11 bases. Germline trimming cut 0 bases from V and 5 bases from J; bases unmatched to any gene: 4. The CDR3 is made up of 15 amino acids. CDR1 SGDLS and CDR2 YYNGEE come from the germline V gene.

The V and J genes are TRBV19 and TRBJ1-5; the match to TRBD1 covers 12 bases. V gave up 4 bases and J gave up 4 bases; unmatched junction bases: 8. There are 17 residues in the CDR3. Germline V gene data show CDR1 as LNHDA and CDR2 as SQIVND (reference sequence). Here the CDR3 reads CASSTGTGGVRNQPQHF. The CDR3 region has the DNA TGTGCCAGTAGTACCGGGACAGGGGGCGTGCGGAATCAGCCCCAGCATTTT.

The chain uses TRBV12-5 and TRBJ2-7; D is perhaps TRBD2 (6 bases). CDR3 length: 14 residues. V was trimmed by 7 bases and J by 3 bases, leaving 16 bases between them. Per the germline V gene, CDR1 is LGHNT and CDR2 is FRNRAP. The CDR3 sequence is CASASGVLDYEQYF. CDR3 sequence (DNA): TGTGCTAGTGCCTCGGGGGTTTTGGACTACGAGCAGTACTTC. Drawing the rest from reference TRBV12-5 and TRBJ2-7, the complete variable domain is DARVTQTPRHKVTEMGQEVTMRCQPILGHNTVFWYRQTMMQGLELLAYFRNRAPLDDSGMPKDRFSAEMPDATLATLKIQPSEPRDSAVYFCASASGVLDYEQYFGPGTRLTVT.

The chain recombines TRBV4-1 with TRBJ2-1; weak D call: TRBD1 (5 bases). This CDR3 spans 19 amino acids. CDR1 is MGHRA and CDR2 is YSYEKL in the germline V gene. Trimming pared 4 bases from V and 1 base from J, leaving 23 bases between. This CDR3 is CASSRSLGLLTGSYNEQFF. The CDR3 DNA sequence: TGCGCCAGCAGCCGAAGCTTGGGGCTCCTGACTGGTTCCTACAATGAGCAGTTCTTC.

The chain links TRBV18 to TRBJ2-7; 8 positions match TRBD2. Per germline, CDR1 KGHSH and CDR2 LQKENI. V was pared by 6 bases and J by 6 bases, with 13 bases of the junction left unmatched. This CDR3 spans 15 amino acids. The CDR3: CASSQTGLGYVEQYF. CDR3 in DNA: TGTGCCAGCTCTCAGACGGGACTAGGGTACGTCGAGCAGTACTTC. Based on the CDR3 plus reference TRBV18 and TRBJ2-7, the full variable domain is NAGVMQNPRHLVRRRGQEARLRCSPMKGHSHVYWYRQLPEEGLKFMVYLQKENIIDESGMPKERFSAEFPKEGPSILRIQQVVRGDSAAYFCASSQTGLGYVEQYFGPGTRLTVT.

The chain's CDR3 is CASSLVSGAGNQPQHF. The DNA for the CDR3 is TGTGCCAGCAGTTTAGTTAGCGGCGCGGGCAATCAGCCCCAGCATTTT. The chain has TRBV27 and TRBJ1-5, with D unresolved. V gave up 2 bases and J gave up 2 bases, with 13 bases separating them. The CDR3 totals 16 residues. Germline lookup yields CDR1 MNHEY and CDR2 SMNVEV (reference sequence).

The CDR3 sequence is CASSLRLAGPPGETQYF. DNA of the CDR3: TGTGCCAGCAGCTTAAGGCTAGCGGGCCCCCCCGGGGAGACCCAGTACTTC. The rearrangement uses TRBV11-2 and TRBJ2-5, with TRBD2 identical over 8 bases. The CDR3 runs 17 residues. V gave up 2 bases and J gave up 5 bases; unmatched junction bases: 13. CDR1 and CDR2 from the germline V gene are SGHAT and FQNNGV.

The J gene is TRBJ1-1, the V gene TRBV18; D is unclear. The CDR3 spans 14 residues. Trimming took off 5 bases at V and 1 base at J, with 11 bases between the two ends. Per the germline V gene, CDR1 is KGHSH and CDR2 is LQKENI. As DNA, the CDR3 is TGTGCCAGCTCAATGACTCCCCAGAACACTGAAGCTTTCTTT. It encodes CASSMTPQNTEAFF.

The chain joins TRBV27 to TRBJ2-1; 9 bases fit TRBD2. The ends lost 3 bases at V and 7 bases at J; junction bases unmatched: 22. The germline CDR1 and CDR2 sequences are MNHEY and SMNVEV (reference sequence). This CDR3 comprises 20 residues. The CDR3 sequence is CASSLVPQSPGGGARNEQFF. The CDR3 DNA reads as TGTGCCAGCAGTTTGGTCCCGCAGTCCCCCGGCGGGGGGGCCAGGAATGAGCAGTTCTTC.

The sample holds one count of this clone. The CDR3 region has the DNA TGTGCCAGCAGCCGTCTAGCGGGAGGCAGCTCCTACGAGCAGTACTTC. It encodes CASSRLAGGSSYEQYF. V is TRBV5-4 and J is TRBJ2-7; 11 bases are shared with TRBD2. The trim removed 4 bases at V and 0 bases at J, leaving 6 bases unmatched. The CDR3 is 16 residues long. Germline lookup yields CDR1 SGHNT and CDR2 YYREEE (reference sequence).

The rearrangement links TRBV6-5 to TRBJ2-2; 15 bases fit TRBD2. Trimming took 6 bases from V and 8 from J; bases not matched to a gene: 4. The CDR3 sequence is 15 residues long. In germline, CDR1 is MNHEY, CDR2 SVGAGI. The DNA for the CDR3 is TGTGCCAGCAGATTAGGGACTAGCGGGAGGGGGGAGCTGTTTTTT. It yields the protein CASRLGTSGRGELFF.

V gene TRBV5-1 combines with J gene TRBJ1-1; no definite D call. CDR1 SGHRS and CDR2 YFSETQ come from the germline V gene. V was pared by 0 bases and J by 10 bases, with 16 bases between. This CDR3 has 14 amino acids. Here the CDR3 DNA reads TGCGCCAGCAGCTTGGAAACTACCCAACGTGGAGCTTTCTTT. As protein: CASSLETTQRGAFF.

The chain carries TRBV19 and TRBJ2-3; D perhaps matches TRBD1 (5 bases). The CDR3 covers 15 residues. The V gene lost 5 bases and the J gene lost 2 bases, with 14 bases spanning the gap. Germline CDR1 LNHDA, CDR2 SQIVND (reference sequence). Here the CDR3 reads CASSADIGATDTQYF. For the CDR3, the DNA is TGTGCCAGTAGTGCGGATATTGGGGCCACAGATACGCAGTATTTT.

This clone occurred once. The V gene is TRBV2, the J gene TRBJ2-7; perhaps TRBD1 as D (6 bases). V was cut by 10 bases and J by 0 bases, with 13 bases left in between. Germline-derived CDR1 and CDR2 are SNHLY and FYNNEI. The CDR3 sequence is 13 residues long. The CDR3 nucleotides read TGTGCCACCAGACAGGAGAGCTCCTACGAGCAGTACTTC. Its protein product is CATRQESSYEQYF.